The rows below give T cell receptor beta chains drawn from one sample of a study of technical replicates of blood from a few donors. Assay used: immunoSEQ multiplex PCR; TCRdb lists only in-frame clones, some missing. The table records roughly 14,000 clones, over 80% of them present only once. The specimen sequenced was PBMCs. The origin of the receptors is a human donor in good health. The CDR3 runs from the conserved cysteine through the conserved F or W. D genes are given only for firm matches. Expanded clones get a size class; other rows say once, few or many, or leave the size out.

TRBV28	TRBJ2-7	-	TRBD2	17	TGTGCCAGCAGTTTTCCGGGGGGGCGGATTCCAATTTTTGAGCAGTACTTC	CASSFPGGRIPIFEQYF
TRBV25-1	TRBJ1-4	-	-	14	TGTGCCAGCGGGGCATCTGCAACTAATGAAAAACTGTTTTTT	CASGASATNEKLFF
TRBV12-5	TRBJ2-3	few	TRBD2	15	TGTGCTAGGACTCACAGAGAGCGGGAGGGAGATACGCAGTATTTT	CARTHREREGDTQYF
TRBV6-1	TRBJ1-3	-	-	15	TGTGCCAGCATTATGGACTCTGCCTCTGGAAACACCATATATTTT	CASIMDSASGNTIYF
TRBV30	TRBJ2-7	-	-	11	TGTGCCTGGAGTGACACCTACGAGCAGTACTTC	CAWSDTYEQYF
TRBV15	TRBJ2-1	-	TRBD2	20	TGTGCCACCAGAGACATACCGGGACTAGCGGGAGAGGGGTCCTACAATGAGCAGTTCTTC	CATRDIPGLAGEGSYNEQFF
TRBV30	TRBJ2-3	-	TRBD1	16	TGTGCCTGGAGTGTACCCCAAGGGGGCAGCACAGATACGCAGTATTTT	CAWSVPQGGSTDTQYF
TRBV11-1	TRBJ1-1	-	-	13	TGTGCCAGCAGCTTATCGGTTGGGACAGAAGCTTTCTTT	CASSLSVGTEAFF
TRBV25-1	TRBJ2-6	-	-	13	TGTGCCAGCAGTAGAGGAGGGGCCAACGTCCTGACTTTC	CASSRGGANVLTF
TRBV5-6	TRBJ2-7	-	TRBD2	15	TGTGCCAGCAGCCAGGCCTCCACGACTAGCGACAGTCGGTACTTC	CASSQASTTSDSRYF
TRBV28	TRBJ2-1	few	-	16	TGTGCCAGCAGTTTAGCGGCGGGAAACTCCTACAATGAGCAGTTCTTC	CASSLAAGNSYNEQFF
TRBV7-9	TRBJ2-7	-	TRBD2	18	TGTGCCAGCAGCCCAGCCAGGGGCCTTAGCGGGAGGACCTACGAGCAGTACTTC	CASSPARGLSGRTYEQYF
TRBV11-2	TRBJ2-2	-	-	15	TGTGCCAGCAGCTTAGATGGGGGGGCGCCCGGGGAGCTGTTTTTT	CASSLDGGAPGELFF
TRBV28	TRBJ2-2	-	TRBD2	15	TGTGCCAGCAGTTTGAGCGGGAGGGGCGGCGGGGAGCTGTTTTTT	CASSLSGRGGGELFF
TRBV9	TRBJ2-3	once	TRBD2	15	TGTGCCAGCAGCGTGGGGAGCGGGGGGACAGATACGCAGTATTTT	CASSVGSGGTDTQYF
TRBV5-4	TRBJ2-5	-	TRBD2	17	TGTGCCAGCAGCTTTGCTAGCGGGAGTATGGGGCAAGAGACCCAGTACTTC	CASSFASGSMGQETQYF
TRBV30	TRBJ2-3	-	TRBD1	13	TGTGCCTGGAGTGTACTCCCCGGGACAGGAGGTCGATTT	CAWSVLPGTGGRF
TRBV6-4	TRBJ2-7	-	TRBD2	13	TGTGCCAATCGGACTAGTTGGTATCACGAGCAGTACTTC	CANRTSWYHEQYF
TRBV4-1	TRBJ2-3	-	TRBD1	14	TGCGCCAGCAGCTGGGACAGGGGTACAGATACGCAGTATTTT	CASSWDRGTDTQYF
TRBV5-1	TRBJ2-1	-	TRBD2	15	TGCGCCAGCACACAATCTAGCGGGAGTTACAATGAGCAGTTCTTC	CASTQSSGSYNEQFF
TRBV11-2	TRBJ1-1	-	-	16	TGTGCCAGCAGCTTAGGTTTGGGGGCGCGTGGCACTGAAGCTTTCTTT	CASSLGLGARGTEAFF
TRBV10-3	TRBJ2-1	-	TRBD2	15	TGTGCCATCAGTTTAGCGGGAGGGGACCCCAATGAGCAGTTCTTC	CAISLAGGDPNEQFF
TRBV7-2	TRBJ2-5	-	TRBD2	16	TGTGCCAGCAGCCCAGGCCTAGCGGGAGGTCAGGAGACCCAGTACTTC	CASSPGLAGGQETQYF
TRBV7-8	TRBJ2-5	-	-	14	TGTGCCAGCAGCTTACGGACTAACCAAGAGACCCAGTACTTC	CASSLRTNQETQYF
TRBV5-1	TRBJ2-3	-	TRBD2	16	TGCGCCAGCAGCTTAACGGGACTAGCGGGGCGGCATACGCAGTATTTT	CASSLTGLAGRHTQYF
TRBV10-1	TRBJ1-2	-	TRBD1	15	TGCGCCAGCAGCGAAGGACAGGGGCTTTTCTATGGCTACACCTTC	CASSEGQGLFYGYTF
TRBV7-3	TRBJ1-1	few	-	13	TGTGCCAGCAGCCGTGGGGAGGACACTGAAGCTTTCTTT	CASSRGEDTEAFF
TRBV19	TRBJ2-6	-	TRBD1	18	TGTGCCAGTAGCAAGATGGGCCAGGGGGCGAGAGGGGCCAACGTCCTGACTTTC	CASSKMGQGARGANVLTF
TRBV12-1	TRBJ2-2	-	-	16	TGTGCCAGCAGCTTTGTCGCAGCTACGGGCACCGGGGAGCTGTTTTTT	CASSFVAATGTGELFF
TRBV7-9	TRBJ2-1	-	TRBD2	16	TGTGCCAGCAACTTAGCGGGAGGGGCTGAGGGGAATGAGCAGTTCTTC	CASNLAGGAEGNEQFF
TRBV7-9	TRBJ1-2	-	-	15	TGTGCCAGCAGCTCTAAGACGGGGACTAACTATGGCTACACCTTC	CASSSKTGTNYGYTF
TRBV19	TRBJ2-3	-	-	14	TGTGCCAGTAATACCGGGACACTCACAGATACGCAGTATTTT	CASNTGTLTDTQYF
TRBV5-1	TRBJ2-1	-	TRBD2	16	TGCGCCAGCAGCCCCTCGACTAGCGGCACCTACAATGAGCAGTTCTTC	CASSPSTSGTYNEQFF
TRBV7-8	TRBJ1-4	-	-	14	TGTGCCAGCAGGAGGGCCAATCGGAATGAAAAACTGTTTTTT	CASRRANRNEKLFF
TRBV2	TRBJ2-1	few	TRBD2	14	TGTGCCAGCATTCCCGGGACTACACACGATCAGCAGTTCTTC	CASIPGTTHDQQFF
TRBV7-6	TRBJ2-7	-	TRBD1	15	TGTGCCAGCAGCTTTGACAGGGGGCCCTCCTACGAGCAGTACTTC	CASSFDRGPSYEQYF
TRBV5-1	TRBJ2-3	-	-	16	TGCGCCAGCAGCTCCCTAGTCGGGAGTGGGACAGATACGCAGTATTTT	CASSSLVGSGTDTQYF
TRBV29-1	TRBJ2-5	-	TRBD1	11	TGCAGCGTGGCAGGGGGTGAGACCCAGTACTTC	CSVAGGETQYF
TRBV5-1	TRBJ2-7	-	-	13	TGCGCCAGCAGCTTTTCGGGATCCTACGAGCAGTACTTC	CASSFSGSYEQYF
TRBV2	TRBJ1-2	-	-	15	TGTGCCAGCAGTGAATGGGGGGGGCAAGGCTATGGCTACACCTTC	CASSEWGGQGYGYTF
TRBV7-6	TRBJ2-3	-	TRBD2	16	TGTGCCAGCAGCTTGATAACTAGCGGGGCGGGAGATACGCAGTATTTT	CASSLITSGAGDTQYF
TRBV5-1	TRBJ2-5	-	TRBD2	18	TGCGCCAGCAGCTTGGGCCTGCTAGCGGGAGGGCCGGGAGAGACCCAGTACTTC	CASSLGLLAGGPGETQYF
TRBV9	TRBJ2-7	-	TRBD2	15	TGTGCCAGCAGGGATACTCGGGAGGGGGCCTACGAGCAGTACTTC	CASRDTREGAYEQYF